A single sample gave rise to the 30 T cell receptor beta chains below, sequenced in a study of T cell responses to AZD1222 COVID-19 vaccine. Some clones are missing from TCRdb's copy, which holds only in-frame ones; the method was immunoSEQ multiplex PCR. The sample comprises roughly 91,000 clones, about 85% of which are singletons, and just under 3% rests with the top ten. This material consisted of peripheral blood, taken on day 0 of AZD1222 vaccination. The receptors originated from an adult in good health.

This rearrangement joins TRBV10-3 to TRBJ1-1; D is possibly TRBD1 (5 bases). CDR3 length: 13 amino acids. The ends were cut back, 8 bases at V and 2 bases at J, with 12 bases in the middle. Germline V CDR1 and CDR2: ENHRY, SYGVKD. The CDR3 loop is CAIHAGLNTEAFF. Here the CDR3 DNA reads TGTGCCATCCACGCAGGGTTAAACACTGAAGCTTTCTTT.

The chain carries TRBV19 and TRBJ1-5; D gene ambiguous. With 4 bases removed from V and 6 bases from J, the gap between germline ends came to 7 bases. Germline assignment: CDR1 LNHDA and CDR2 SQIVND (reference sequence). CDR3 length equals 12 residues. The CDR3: CASSTGSQPQHF. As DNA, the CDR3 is TGTGCCAGTAGTACCGGTTCTCAGCCCCAGCATTTT.

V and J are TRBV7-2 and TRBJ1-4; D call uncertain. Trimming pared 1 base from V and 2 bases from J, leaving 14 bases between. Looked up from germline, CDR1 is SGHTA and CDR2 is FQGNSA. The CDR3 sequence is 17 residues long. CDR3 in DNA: TGTGCCAGCAGCTTAGTCACCTGGAGTGGGACTAATGAAAAACTGTTTTTT. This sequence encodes CASSLVTWSGTNEKLFF.

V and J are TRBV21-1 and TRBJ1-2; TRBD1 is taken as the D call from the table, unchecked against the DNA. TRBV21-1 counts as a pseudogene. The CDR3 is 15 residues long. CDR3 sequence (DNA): TGTGCCAGCAGCCCAGCGGACGGGACAGGGGACGGCTACACCTTC. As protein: CASSPADGTGDGYTF.

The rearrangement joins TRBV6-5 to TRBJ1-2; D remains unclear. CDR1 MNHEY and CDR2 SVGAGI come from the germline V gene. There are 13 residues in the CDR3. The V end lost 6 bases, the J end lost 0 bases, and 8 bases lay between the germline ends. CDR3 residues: CASSITPNYGYTF. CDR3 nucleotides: TGTGCCAGCAGCATCACACCTAACTATGGCTACACCTTC.

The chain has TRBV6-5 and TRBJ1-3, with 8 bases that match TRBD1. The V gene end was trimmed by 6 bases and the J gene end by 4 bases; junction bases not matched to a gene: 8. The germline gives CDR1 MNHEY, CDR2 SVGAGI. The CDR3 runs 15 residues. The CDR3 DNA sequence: TGTGCCAGCAGAGGACAGGGCAGATACGGAAACACCATATATTTT. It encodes CASRGQGRYGNTIYF.

The CDR3, as DNA: TGTGCCAGCAGCCTTTCGGGACTAGCGGGGGGGTACTCCTACAATGAGCAGTTCTTC. Protein: CASSLSGLAGGYSYNEQFF. The chain joins TRBV7-2 to TRBJ2-1; 16 bases line up with TRBD2. From germline, CDR1 is SGHTA and CDR2 FQGNSA. The CDR3 sequence is 19 residues long. V trimming: 5 bases; J trimming: 0 bases; junction bases outside the gene matches: 7.

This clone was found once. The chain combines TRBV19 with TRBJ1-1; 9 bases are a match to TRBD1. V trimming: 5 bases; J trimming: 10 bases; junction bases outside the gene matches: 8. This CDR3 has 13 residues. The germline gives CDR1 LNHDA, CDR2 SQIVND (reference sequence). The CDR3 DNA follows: TGTGCCAGTAGTCTGGGACAGGGAATGGGAGCTTTCTTT. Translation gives CASSLGQGMGAFF.

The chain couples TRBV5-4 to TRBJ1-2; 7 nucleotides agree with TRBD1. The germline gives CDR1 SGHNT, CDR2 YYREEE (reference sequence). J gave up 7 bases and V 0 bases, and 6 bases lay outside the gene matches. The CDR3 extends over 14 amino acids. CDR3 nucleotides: TGTGCCAGCAGCTTGGAAACAGGGGCTGCTGGCTACACCTTC. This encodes CASSLETGAAGYTF.

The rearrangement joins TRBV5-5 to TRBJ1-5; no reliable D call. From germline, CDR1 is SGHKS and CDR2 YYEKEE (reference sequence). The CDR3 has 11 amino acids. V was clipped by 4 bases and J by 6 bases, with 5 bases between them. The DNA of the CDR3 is TGTGCCAGCAGCGTAAGTCAGCCCCAGCATTTT. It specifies CASSVSQPQHF.

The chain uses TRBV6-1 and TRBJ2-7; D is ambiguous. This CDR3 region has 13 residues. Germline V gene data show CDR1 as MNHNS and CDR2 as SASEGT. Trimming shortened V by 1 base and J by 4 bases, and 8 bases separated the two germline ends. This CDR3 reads CASSEGAEYEQYV. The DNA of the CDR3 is TGTGCCAGCAGTGAAGGCGCAGAGTACGAGCAGTACGTC.

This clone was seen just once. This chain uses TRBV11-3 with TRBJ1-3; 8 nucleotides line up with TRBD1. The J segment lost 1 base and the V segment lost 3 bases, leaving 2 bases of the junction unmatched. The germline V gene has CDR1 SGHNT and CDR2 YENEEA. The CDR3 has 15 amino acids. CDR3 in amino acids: CASSFRTGSGNTIYF. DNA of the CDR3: TGTGCCAGCAGCTTCCGGACAGGGTCTGGAAACACCATATATTTT.

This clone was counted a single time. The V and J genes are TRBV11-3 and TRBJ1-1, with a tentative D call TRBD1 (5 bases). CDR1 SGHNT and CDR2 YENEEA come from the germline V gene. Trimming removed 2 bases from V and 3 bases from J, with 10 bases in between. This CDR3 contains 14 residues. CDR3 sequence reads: CASSLYPGDTEAFF. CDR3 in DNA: TGTGCCAGCAGCTTATACCCGGGGGACACTGAAGCTTTCTTT.

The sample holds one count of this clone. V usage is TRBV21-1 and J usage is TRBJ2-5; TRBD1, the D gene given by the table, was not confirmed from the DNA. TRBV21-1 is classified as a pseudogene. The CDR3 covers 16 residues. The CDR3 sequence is CASSSPYEGAWETQYF. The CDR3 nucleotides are TGTGCCAGCAGCAGTCCTTATGAGGGGGCCTGGGAGACCCAGTACTTC.

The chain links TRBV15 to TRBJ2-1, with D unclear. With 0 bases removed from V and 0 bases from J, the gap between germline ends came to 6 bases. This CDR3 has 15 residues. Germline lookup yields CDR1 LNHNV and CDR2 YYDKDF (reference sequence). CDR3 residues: CATSRERSSYNEQFF. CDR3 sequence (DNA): TGTGCCACCAGCAGAGAAAGGAGCTCCTACAATGAGCAGTTCTTC.

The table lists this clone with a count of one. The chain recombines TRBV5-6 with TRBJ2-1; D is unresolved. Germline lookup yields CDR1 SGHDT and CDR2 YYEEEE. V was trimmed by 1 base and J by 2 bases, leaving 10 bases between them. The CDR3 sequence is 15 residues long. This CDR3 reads CASSLTKGTYNEQFF. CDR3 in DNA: TGTGCCAGCAGCTTGACGAAAGGGACCTACAATGAGCAGTTCTTC.

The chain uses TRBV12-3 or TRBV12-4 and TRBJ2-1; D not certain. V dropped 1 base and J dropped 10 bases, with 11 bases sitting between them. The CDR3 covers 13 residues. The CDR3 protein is CASSLGPELEQFF. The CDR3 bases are TGTGCCAGCAGTTTAGGACCAGAACTGGAGCAGTTCTTC.

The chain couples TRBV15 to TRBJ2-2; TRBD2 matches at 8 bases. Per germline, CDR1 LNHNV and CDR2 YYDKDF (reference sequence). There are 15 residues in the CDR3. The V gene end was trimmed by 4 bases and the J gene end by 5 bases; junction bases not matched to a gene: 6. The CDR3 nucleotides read TGTGCCACCAGCATGCGACTAGCGTTAACCGGGGAGCTGTTTTTT. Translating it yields CATSMRLALTGELFF.

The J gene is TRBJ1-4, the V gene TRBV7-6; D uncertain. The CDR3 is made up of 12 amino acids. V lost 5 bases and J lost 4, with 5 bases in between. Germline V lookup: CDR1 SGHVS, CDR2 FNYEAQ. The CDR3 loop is CASSQLNEKLFF. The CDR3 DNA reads TGTGCCAGCAGCCAACTTAATGAAAAACTGTTTTTT. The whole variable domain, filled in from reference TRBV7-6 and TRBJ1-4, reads GAGVSQSPRYKVTKRGQDVALRCDPISGHVSLYWYRQALGQGPEFLTYFNYEAQQDKSGLPNDRFSAERPEGSISTLTIQRTEQRDSAMYRCASSQLNEKLFFGSGTQLSVL.

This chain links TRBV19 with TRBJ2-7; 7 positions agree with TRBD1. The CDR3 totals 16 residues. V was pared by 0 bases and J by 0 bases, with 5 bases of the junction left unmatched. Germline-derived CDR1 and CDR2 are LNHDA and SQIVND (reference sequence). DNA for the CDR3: TGTGCCAGTAGTATAGATGGGGGACAGAGCTCCTACGAGCAGTACTTC. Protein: CASSIDGGQSSYEQYF.

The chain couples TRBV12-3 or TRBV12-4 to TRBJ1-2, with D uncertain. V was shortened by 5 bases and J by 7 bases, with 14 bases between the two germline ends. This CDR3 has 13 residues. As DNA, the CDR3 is TGTGCCAGCAGTCCCGGGCCCTCCGGTGGCTACACCTTC. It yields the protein CASSPGPSGGYTF.

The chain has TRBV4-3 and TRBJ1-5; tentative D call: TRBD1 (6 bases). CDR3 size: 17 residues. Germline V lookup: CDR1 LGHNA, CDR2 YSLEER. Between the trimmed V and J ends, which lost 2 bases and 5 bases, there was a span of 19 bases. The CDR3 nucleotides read TGCGCCAGCAGCCAATCCATGGACAGCCGCTCTCATCAGCCCCAGCATTTT. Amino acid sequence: CASSQSMDSRSHQPQHF.

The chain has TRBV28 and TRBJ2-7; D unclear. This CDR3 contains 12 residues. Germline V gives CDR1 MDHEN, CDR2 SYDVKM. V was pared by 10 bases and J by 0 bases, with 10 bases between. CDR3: CATLSSSYEQYV. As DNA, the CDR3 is TGTGCCACCCTCAGTTCCTCCTACGAGCAGTACGTC.

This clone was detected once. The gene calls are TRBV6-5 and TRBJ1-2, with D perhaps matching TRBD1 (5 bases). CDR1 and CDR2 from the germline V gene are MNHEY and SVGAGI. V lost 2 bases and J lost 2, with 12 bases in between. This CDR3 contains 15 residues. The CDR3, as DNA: TGTGCCAGCAGTTACGGGCAGGGCGTCAACTATGGCTACACCTTC. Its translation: CASSYGQGVNYGYTF.

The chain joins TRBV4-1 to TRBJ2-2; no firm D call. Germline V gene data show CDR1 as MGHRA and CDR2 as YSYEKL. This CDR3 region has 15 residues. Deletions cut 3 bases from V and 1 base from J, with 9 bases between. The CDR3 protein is CASSHGALNTGELFF. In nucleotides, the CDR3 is TGCGCCAGCAGCCACGGCGCACTGAACACCGGGGAGCTGTTTTTT.

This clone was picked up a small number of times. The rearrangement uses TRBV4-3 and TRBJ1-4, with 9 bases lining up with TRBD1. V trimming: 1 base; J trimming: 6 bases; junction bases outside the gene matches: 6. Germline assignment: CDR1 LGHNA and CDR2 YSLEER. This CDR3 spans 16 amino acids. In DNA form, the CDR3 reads TGCGCCAGCAGCCAAGGAGACAGGGGGGGAGATGAAAAACTGTTTTTT. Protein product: CASSQGDRGGDEKLFF.

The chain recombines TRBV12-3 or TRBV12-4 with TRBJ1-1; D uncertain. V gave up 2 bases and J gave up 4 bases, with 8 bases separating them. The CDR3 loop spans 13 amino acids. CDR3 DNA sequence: TGTGCCAGCAGTTTAATGGGTGTCACTGAAGCTTTCTTT. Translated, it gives CASSLMGVTEAFF.

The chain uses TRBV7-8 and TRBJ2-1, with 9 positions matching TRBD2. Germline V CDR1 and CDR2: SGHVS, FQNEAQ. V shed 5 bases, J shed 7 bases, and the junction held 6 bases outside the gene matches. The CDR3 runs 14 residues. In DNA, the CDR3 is TGTGCCAGCAGCCACGAACTAGCGGGTAATGAGCAGTTCTTC. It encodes CASSHELAGNEQFF.

The CDR3 DNA reads as TGTGCCAGCAAGGGGGGAACTGAAGCTTTCTTT. Amino acid sequence: CASKGGTEAFF. The chain recombines TRBV2 with TRBJ1-1, with D tentatively TRBD1 (6 bases). The CDR3 is 11 residues long. Between the trimmed V and J ends, which lost 7 bases and 5 bases, there was a span of 8 bases. Germline-derived CDR1 and CDR2 are SNHLY and FYNNEI.

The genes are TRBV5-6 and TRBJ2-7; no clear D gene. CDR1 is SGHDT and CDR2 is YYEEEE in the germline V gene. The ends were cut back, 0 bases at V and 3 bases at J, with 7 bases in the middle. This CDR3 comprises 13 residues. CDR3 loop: CASSLGAGYEQYV. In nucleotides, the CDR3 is TGTGCCAGCAGCTTGGGTGCAGGCTACGAGCAGTACGTC.